The 15 T cell receptor beta chains below were found in one sample sequenced in a study of response to subunit inactivated influenza vaccine. Each CDR3 protein gets one entry after TCRdb re-called the RT-PCR reads with MiXCR. The sample holds 400,000 to 650,000 distinct CDR3 sequences, approximately 7.7% seen once. The specimen was PBMCs from blood, collected around 25 months after vaccination. These receptors all come from a man between 45 and 75 years old who received an inactivated influenza vaccine.

This clonotype has at least ten counts. The J gene is TRBJ2-1, the V gene TRBV3-1; D uncertain. Germline CDR1 and CDR2: LGHDT and YNNKEL (reference sequence). The CDR3 is made up of 11 amino acids. V shed 2 bases and J shed 9 bases, with 5 bases lying between them. The DNA of the CDR3 is TGTGCCAGCAGCCAATCCGCTGAGCAGTTCTTC. It codes for CASSQSAEQFF.

This rearrangement joins TRBV29-1 to TRBJ2-1, with 8 bases fitting TRBD2. This CDR3 has 13 residues. Trimming cost V 3 bases and J 4 bases; bases outside gene matches: 2. The germline V gene encodes CDR1 SQVTM and CDR2 ANQGSEA. This chain's CDR3 is CSVDRGGYNEQFF. CDR3 DNA sequence: TGCAGCGTTGACCGGGGGGGATACAATGAGCAGTTCTTC.

This clonotype came up a few times. V gene TRBV5-4 combines with J gene TRBJ1-2; 11 bases match TRBD1. Germline loops: CDR1 SGHNT, CDR2 YYREEE (reference sequence). V was pared by 4 bases and J by 4 bases, with 9 bases of the junction left unmatched. This CDR3 region has 16 residues. The CDR3: CASSPSGGTGGYGYTF. CDR3 coding DNA: TGTGCCAGCAGCCCCTCTGGAGGGACAGGGGGCTATGGCTACACCTTC.

The sample holds a few counts of this clonotype. This sequence joins TRBV11-2 and TRBJ1-3; 7 bases line up with TRBD1. With 5 bases clipped from V and 3 bases from J, the junction kept 1 base outside the gene matches. The germline gives CDR1 SGHAT, CDR2 FQNNGV. The CDR3 spans 13 residues. DNA for the CDR3: TGTGCCAGCAGCAGACAGGGTGGAAACACCATATATTTT. This sequence encodes CASSRQGGNTIYF. Combining the CDR3 with reference TRBV11-2 and TRBJ1-3 gives the whole variable domain EAGVAQSPRYKIIEKRQSVAFWCNPISGHATLYWYQQILGQGPKLLIQFQNNGVVDDSQLPKDRFSAERLKGVDSTLKIQPAKLEDSAVYLCASSRQGGNTIYFGEGSWLTVV.

This clonotype came up many times. The J gene is TRBJ2-1, the V gene TRBV6-5; tentatively, D is TRBD1 (7 bases). This CDR3 has 17 residues. V lost 0 bases to trimming and J lost 9 bases, with 21 bases between them. Germline V CDR1 and CDR2: MNHEY, SVGAGI. The CDR3, as DNA: TGTGCCAGCAGTTACTCGAAGTTGGAGGGGGCCATGGGTGAGCAGTTCTTC. It yields the protein CASSYSKLEGAMGEQFF.

V is TRBV19 and J is TRBJ1-5, with D perhaps TRBD1 (5 bases). The CDR3 contains 13 residues. V lost 6 bases to trimming and J lost 6 bases, with 12 bases between them. Germline CDR1 and CDR2: LNHDA and SQIVND (reference sequence). The CDR3 DNA is TGTGCCAGTAGGACCGGGGGGGTTCAGCCCCAGCATTTT. As protein: CASRTGGVQPQHF.

V gene TRBV12-3 or TRBV12-4 combines with J gene TRBJ2-4; weak D call: TRBD1 (6 bases). V lost 8 bases and J lost 0, with 11 bases in between. The CDR3 runs to 14 residues. The CDR3 DNA reads TGTGCCAGCGCCGCAGGGGTAGCCAAAAACATTCAGTACTTC. Translating it yields CASAAGVAKNIQYF.

The rearrangement links TRBV4-1 to TRBJ2-3, with D tentatively TRBD1 (5 bases). Germline CDR1 reads MGHRA; CDR2 reads YSYEKL. CDR3 size: 14 residues. The V end was cut by 3 bases, the J end by 3 bases, with 10 bases between. The CDR3 sequence: CASSQDKGTDTQYF. CDR3 nucleotide sequence: TGCGCCAGCAGCCAGGACAAGGGTACAGATACGCAGTATTTT.

This clonotype turned up a few times. The CDR3 sequence: CASSRGIYEQYF. DNA of the CDR3: TGTGCCAGCAGTCGAGGGATCTACGAGCAGTACTTC. The V and J genes are TRBV7-9 and TRBJ2-7; possible D gene TRBD2, 5 bases. Germline values: CDR1 SEHNR, CDR2 FQNEAQ (reference sequence). V was clipped by 6 bases and J by 3 bases, with 9 bases between them. This CDR3 comprises 12 residues.

The V call is TRBV24-1, the J call TRBJ2-1, with D perhaps TRBD1 or TRBD2 (6 bases each). The CDR3 has 17 amino acids. Trimming removed 2 bases at V and 8 bases at J, with 21 bases between. Germline V gene sequence: CDR1 KGHDR, CDR2 SFDVKD. The CDR3 sequence: CATSDWNLGGSGDEQFF. The DNA for the CDR3 is TGTGCCACCAGTGATTGGAACCTGGGGGGCTCAGGGGATGAGCAGTTCTTC.

A word on this clonotype: Given a much more abundant clone one base away, this may be a read error. The gene calls are TRBV5-1 and TRBJ1-2; a possible D gene is TRBD1 (5 bases). The CDR3 sequence is 13 residues long. From germline, CDR1 is SGHRS and CDR2 YFSETQ. CDR3 residues: CASSLRRDYAYTF. CDR3 nucleotide sequence: TGCGCCAGCAGCTTGAGACGGGACTATGCCTACACCTTC.

The table lists this clonotype with many counts. This sequence joins TRBV15 and TRBJ2-1; 7 nucleotides match TRBD2. Germline values: CDR1 LNHNV, CDR2 YYDKDF (reference sequence). The CDR3 has 17 residues. J gave up 4 bases and V 5 bases, and 14 bases lay outside the gene matches. This CDR3 is CATSPSGREYIYNEQFF. The CDR3 DNA reads as TGTGCCACCAGCCCTTCGGGGCGGGAGTACATTTACAATGAGCAGTTCTTC.

Regarding this clonotype: Germline and junction disagree at one end, which may indicate a read error. The chain couples TRBV20-1 to TRBJ1-5, with 7 nucleotides matching TRBD1. Germline V gene lookup returns CDR1 DFQATT and CDR2 SNEGSKA (reference sequence). This CDR3 has 15 residues. CDR3 sequence (DNA): TGCAGTGCCAGAGTAGGGGGCACTAGCAATCAGCCCCAGCATTTT. Translated, it gives CSARVGGTSNQPQHF.

The chain links TRBV11-2 to TRBJ2-3; the D gene is possibly TRBD2 (6 bases). This CDR3 is 16 amino acids long. V lost 5 bases, J lost 5 bases, and 20 bases lay in between. CDR1 and CDR2 (germline): SGHAT, FQNNGV. The CDR3 loop is CASSPTGGAVGDTQYF. DNA for the CDR3: TGTGCCAGCAGCCCCACCGGCGGGGCAGTAGGAGATACGCAGTATTTT.

The chain uses TRBV6-5 and TRBJ2-3, with D possibly TRBD2 on 6 matching bases. The V gene lost 1 base and the J gene lost 3 bases, with 11 bases spanning the gap. Germline V gene lookup returns CDR1 MNHEY and CDR2 SVGAGI. The CDR3 consists of 15 residues. CDR3 protein: CASSYWSGATDTQYF. CDR3 nucleotides: TGTGCCAGCAGTTACTGGTCGGGAGCGACAGATACGCAGTATTTT.